The T cell receptor beta chain described here comes from a study of beta chain features in type 1 diabetes (dated by TCRdb to the late 2010s). Broadly, across the study: Mean age, gender distribution, total cell number and subset yield were not different between patients and healthy donors. Naive and central memory subsets were obtained from all 30 or so donors, but regulatory and stem cell-like memory subsets were isolated from only 8 patients and roughly eight healthy donors. The study compared TCRB repertoires of sorted circulating CD4+ T cell subsets between recently diagnosed type 1 diabetes patients and matched healthy donors. A total of some 100,000,000 sorted cells were examined across all samples, and a strong correlation was observed between cell number per subset and RNA yield. Here is what the overall study found, with its caveats: In all four CD4+ subsets, TCRB CDR3 length was moderately but significantly shorter in type 1 diabetes patients. Because the HLA sub-analyses included only small numbers of individuals, any influence of HLA type on TCRB rearrangement was left unresolved. Shorter templates might be favored by PCR, yet because patient and control samples were amplified and corrected together, any such skew would affect both groups equally. Because cDNA rather than genomic DNA was sequenced, highly expressing activated cells could have been over-represented, although no difference in activation and CD3 levels was found between groups. At VDJ recombination sites, patients with type 1 diabetes made fewer insertions and deleted more nucleotides, a pattern implying thymic rearrangement abnormalities. Naive, central memory and regulatory TCRB repertoires appeared to be more alike among patients than among healthy donors.

All of the isolated RNA was reverse transcribed with the High Capacity cDNA Reverse Transcription Kit, so expressed TCRB transcripts were sequenced. Deep immunoSEQ sequencing was performed on naive, central memory and regulatory T cell samples, with an average of roughly 3.3 million total reads per sample. Sorted cells were lysed in RLT buffer and RNA was extracted with DNase-treated RNeasy Micro or Mini kits, depending on cell number. To prevent cross-contamination, every cell subset was processed on its own, while patient and healthy donor samples were processed together. Using the immunoSEQ multiplex PCR, TCRB sequences were amplified from cDNA into 87-bp fragments spanning the CDR3 region. The amplicons were sequenced using the Illumina HiSeq platform. Concerning the study's data processing: PCR bias was corrected computationally using synthetic template baselines, and reads within Hamming distance 2 were collapsed, with unmergeable singletons discarded. Reads were aligned to IMGT to assign V, D and J genes, CDR3 length, and insertions or deletions at six rearrangement sites. Within each subset, clonotype counts were normalized to sorted cell number, after which true diversity and Gini coefficients were computed with the tcR R package. Repertoire sharing was quantified using the overlap coefficient calculated on TCRB nucleotide sequences. As a proxy for the pre-selection repertoire, out-of-frame TCRB sequences from naive cells were analyzed. As stored in TCRdb, this immuneACCESS dataset retains in-frame rearrangements with V and J assigned. A fraction of the clones does not appear; measured against another copy, unresolved V genes explain less than half of the discrepancy, and the remainder lacks a known reason. The V and J calls and the clone size are those of that table, but D and trimming were determined from the DNA. The sample includes 600,000 to 750,000 clones, with roughly 12% observed a single time. The biggest ten clones account for about 0.11% of the sample.

In its sample, this clone was seen a few times. There is no known antigen for this receptor. The record has no base qualities; no much larger clone is one base away. Each donor gave one peripheral blood draw, averaging approximately 0.12 L, which was collected into heparinised tubes. A BD FACSAria II was used to sort naive, central memory, regulatory and stem cell-like memory CD4+ T cells with a panel that included CD45RO, CCR7, CD25, CD127, CD95 and CD27. All sorted populations exceeded 95% purity. Right away, PBMCs were isolated by Lymphoprep density gradient centrifugation and were stained directly, with no culture step. Samples were stained and sorted in pairs, with one healthy donor and one patient per experiment, so that batch effects were minimized. The sequenced sample consisted of naive CD4+ T cells from blood. Per the publication, the cell subset or site label means: true naive CD4+ T cells. The clonotype originates from a man younger than 45 with type 1 diabetes.

Here the CDR3 is given as CASSLVLAGEETQYF. The nucleotide sequence reads TGTGCCAGCAGCTTGGTACTAGCGGGGGAAGAGACCCAGTACTTC. The rearrangement combines TRBV5-4 with TRBJ2-5, with 11 bases matching TRBD2. Reading from cysteine to phenylalanine, the CDR3 counts 15 amino acids. Only the CDR3 portion is preserved as DNA: 45 bases, with reading frame beginning at the first base. Trimming accounts for 0 bases at V and 3 bases at J, while the number of junction bases matched to no gene is 1. The germline V gene (reference sequence) provides CDR1 SGHNT and CDR2 YYREEE.